This T cell receptor beta chain originates from a study of T cell repertoires in cytomegalovirus infection. Study in general: Based on public TCR beta signatures, there were indications of CMV infection and of a matching HLA type.

The study, taken as a whole, reports: The cumulative frequency of public TCR beta families identified carriers of CMV plus the relevant HLA. CMV-specific TCR beta clonotypes restricted by HLA-C dominated the ex vivo response.

Concerning this clonotype: Its antigen is not known.

Germline CDR1 reads MDHEN; CDR2 reads SYDVKM. The CDR3 has 16 amino acids. With V trimmed by 5 bases and J by 4 bases, 7 bases remained unmatched. A single record per CDR3 protein comes from TCRdb applying MiXCR to the reads. The sample includes over 450,000 distinct CDR3 sequences, 11% of them seen just once. The specimen was PBMCs. The TCR originated in a human donor in good health (CMV status not recorded). Some clones in this sample may be carry-over from other donors' samples. V is TRBV28 and J is TRBJ2-3; 12 bases are a match to TRBD2. The CDR3 nucleotides are TGTGCCAGCAGTCTACTAGCGGGAGGCCTCTCAGATACGCAGTATTTT. This sequence encodes CASSLLAGGLSDTQYF.